This TCR beta chain was profiled in a study of shared clonotypes between healthy human individuals. Across the whole study: Three plates were used per donor for CD4 naive, three for CD4 memory, two for CD8 naive and one for CD8 memory.

Researchers partitioned CD4+ cells into CD45RA+ naive and CD45RA-negative memory subsets. Replicate sorted-subset PCRs were loaded with around 0.2 ug DNA, about 30,000 T cell genomes. Generated by immunoSEQ multiplex PCR, the TCRdb table keeps only in-frame clones and is missing some. This sample has 2 million to 2.5 million clones, with nearly 97% found just once. Trimming cost V 4 bases and J 6 bases, with 7 bases left between them. This CDR3 is built from 12 residues. CDR1 and CDR2 (germline): SGHNT, YYREEE (reference sequence). Study-wide points: Only blood underwent sampling, and tissue repertoires likely differ.

A remark on this clone: Its specificity is unknown.

The sequenced sample consisted of naive CD4+ T cells sorted from blood. Subset described: CD45RA+ positively selected. The chain couples TRBV5-4 to TRBJ2-2, with D unresolved. The clonotype was recovered from a man between 18 and 29 years old in good health. CDR3 sequence reads: CASSLRPGELFF. CDR3 nucleotide sequence: TGTGCCAGCAGCCTCAGGCCCGGGGAGCTGTTTTTT.